This note documents a single T cell receptor (beta chain) sequence. This sample was taken from a study of T cell changes during pregnancy in multiple sclerosis. CDR3 length: 13 amino acids. Trimming shortened V by 4 bases and J by 7 bases, and 14 bases separated the two germline ends. CDR1 and CDR2 (germline): SEHNR, FQNEAQ (reference sequence). Only in-frame clones appear in the TCRdb table, and some are missing; sequencing was by immunoSEQ multiplex PCR. The data show about 53,000 clones, around 90% seen once. Sequences were derived from CD8+ T cells from peripheral blood mononuclear cells, sampled before pregnancy. The sequence was collected from a female donor with multiple sclerosis, enrolled in a pregnancy study. This sequence joins TRBV7-9 and TRBJ2-7; D perhaps matches TRBD2 (5 bases). CDR3 sequence reads: CASSSRTSGEQYF. In nucleotides, the CDR3 is TGTGCCAGCAGCTCCCGGACTTCGGGGGAGCAGTACTTC. Drawing the rest from reference TRBV7-9 and TRBJ2-7, the complete variable domain is DTGVSQNPRHKITKRGQNVTFRCDPISEHNRLYWYRQTLGQGPEFLTYFQNEAQLEKSRLLSDRFSAERPKGSFSTLEIQRTEQGDSAMYLCASSSRTSGEQYFGPGTRLTVT.